One sample yielded the 5 T cell receptor beta chains listed below, sequenced in a study of blood T cells in healthy people across ages. A sample-barcoded 5' primer and a J-beta primer mix were used in a second PCR of about 7 to 12 cycles. TCRdb recomputed calls from the 5' RACE reads with MiXCR, one row per CDR3 protein. The sample has about 1.5 million distinct CDR3 sequences; about 45% are singletons. The material sequenced was blood. These TCRs come from a woman between 18 and 29 years old in good health.

The CDR3 sequence: CASSGGTPHEQYF. DNA for the CDR3: TGTGCCAGCAGCGGCGGGACACCCCACGAGCAGTACTTC. The gene calls are TRBV6-1 and TRBJ2-1, with D perhaps matching TRBD1 or TRBD2 (6 bases each). The J call is doubtful: the DNA matches TRBJ2-7 better. CDR1 is MNHNS and CDR2 is SASEGT in the germline V gene. This CDR3 comprises 13 residues.

The chain recombines TRBV12-3 or TRBV12-4 with TRBJ2-1; D tentatively reads TRBD1 or TRBD2 (6 bases each). CDR3 length: 14 residues. V dropped 6 bases and J dropped 8 bases, with 17 bases sitting between them. The CDR3 is CASSQRRGTYEQFF. CDR3 DNA sequence: TGTGCCAGCAGCCAAAGGAGGGGGACGTATGAGCAGTTCTTC.

This chain joins TRBV7-9 and TRBJ2-3; D remains unclear. CDR3 length: 16 amino acids. V lost 1 base to trimming and J lost 0 bases, with 11 bases between them. Looked up from germline, CDR1 is SEHNR and CDR2 is FQNEAQ (reference sequence). CDR3 in amino acids: CASSLVYGSSTDTQYF. Here the CDR3 DNA reads TGTGCCAGCAGCTTAGTTTACGGTTCTAGCACAGATACGCAGTATTTT.

There are many counts of this clonotype. The chain recombines TRBV27 with TRBJ1-5; no reliable D call. The CDR3 has 13 residues. Per the germline V gene, CDR1 is MNHEY and CDR2 is SMNVEV (reference sequence). The V gene lost 3 bases and the J gene lost 4 bases, with 7 bases spanning the gap. For the CDR3, the DNA is TGTGCCAGCAGTTTGGATCAGAATCAGCCCCAGCATTTT. Its translation: CASSLDQNQPQHF.

This clonotype was detected only a few times. The genes are TRBV4-1 and TRBJ2-7, with D perhaps TRBD1 (6 bases). This CDR3 is 15 amino acids long. From germline, CDR1 is MGHRA and CDR2 YSYEKL. Trimming removed 0 bases from V and 6 bases from J, with 15 bases in between. The CDR3 loop reads CASSQEPRGWIEQYF. Here the CDR3 DNA reads TGCGCCAGCAGCCAAGAACCCAGGGGCTGGATCGAGCAGTACTTC.